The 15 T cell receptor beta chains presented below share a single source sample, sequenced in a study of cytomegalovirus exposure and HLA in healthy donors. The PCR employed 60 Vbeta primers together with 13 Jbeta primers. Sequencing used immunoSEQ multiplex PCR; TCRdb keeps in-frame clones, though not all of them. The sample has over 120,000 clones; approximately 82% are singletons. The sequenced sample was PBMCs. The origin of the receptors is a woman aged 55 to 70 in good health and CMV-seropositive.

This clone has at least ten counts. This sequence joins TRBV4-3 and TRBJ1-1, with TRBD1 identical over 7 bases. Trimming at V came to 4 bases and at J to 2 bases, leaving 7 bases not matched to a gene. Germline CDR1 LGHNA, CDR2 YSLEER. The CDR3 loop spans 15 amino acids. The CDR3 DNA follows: TGCGCCAGCAGCCTAAACAGGGACAGCAACACTGAAGCTTTCTTT. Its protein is CASSLNRDSNTEAFF.

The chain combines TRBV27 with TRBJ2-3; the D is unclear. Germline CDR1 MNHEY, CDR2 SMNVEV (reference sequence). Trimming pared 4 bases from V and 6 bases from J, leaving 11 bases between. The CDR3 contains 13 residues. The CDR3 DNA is TGTGCCAGCAGTTGGGCCTTCGAGGATACGCAGTATTTT. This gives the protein CASSWAFEDTQYF.

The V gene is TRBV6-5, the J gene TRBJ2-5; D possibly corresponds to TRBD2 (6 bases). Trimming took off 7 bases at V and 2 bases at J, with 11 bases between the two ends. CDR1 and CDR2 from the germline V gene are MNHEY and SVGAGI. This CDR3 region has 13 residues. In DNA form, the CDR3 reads TGTGCCAGCACAAGGAGCGGGCAAGAGACCCAGTACTTC. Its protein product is CASTRSGQETQYF.

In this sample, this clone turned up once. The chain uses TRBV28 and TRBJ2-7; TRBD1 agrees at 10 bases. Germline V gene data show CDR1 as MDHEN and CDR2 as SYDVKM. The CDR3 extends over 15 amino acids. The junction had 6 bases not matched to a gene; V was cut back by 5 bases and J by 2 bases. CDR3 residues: CASSLGQGGTYEQYF. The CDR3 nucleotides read TGTGCCAGCAGTCTCGGACAGGGGGGGACCTACGAGCAGTACTTC.

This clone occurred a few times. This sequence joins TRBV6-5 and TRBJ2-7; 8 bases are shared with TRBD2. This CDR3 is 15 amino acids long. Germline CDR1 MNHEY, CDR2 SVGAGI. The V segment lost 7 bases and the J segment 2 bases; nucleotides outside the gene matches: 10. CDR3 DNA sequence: TGTGCCAGCACCCACCGGGGGGGGCACACCTACGAGCAGTACTTC. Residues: CASTHRGGHTYEQYF.

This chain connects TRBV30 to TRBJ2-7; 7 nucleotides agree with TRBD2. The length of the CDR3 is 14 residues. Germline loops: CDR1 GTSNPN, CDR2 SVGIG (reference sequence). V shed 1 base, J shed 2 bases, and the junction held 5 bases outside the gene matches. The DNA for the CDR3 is TGTGCCTGGAGTGGGTTGCGGGGGACCTACGAGCAGTACTTC. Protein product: CAWSGLRGTYEQYF.

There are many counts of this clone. This CDR3 is CASSLSSLGGNQPQHF. CDR3 bases: TGTGCCAGCAGTTTATCTTCCCTGGGAGGCAATCAGCCCCAGCATTTT. The gene calls are TRBV27 and TRBJ1-5; D not resolved. With 0 bases removed from V and 2 bases from J, the gap between germline ends came to 11 bases. This CDR3 region has 16 residues. The V gene's germline CDR1 is MNHEY and CDR2 SMNVEV (reference sequence).

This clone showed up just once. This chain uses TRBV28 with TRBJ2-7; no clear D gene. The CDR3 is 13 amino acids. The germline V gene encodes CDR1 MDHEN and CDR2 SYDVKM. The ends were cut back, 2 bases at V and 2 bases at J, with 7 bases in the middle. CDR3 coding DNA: TGTGCCAGCAGTTTAGGTGGGCCCTACGAGCAGTACTTC. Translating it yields CASSLGGPYEQYF.

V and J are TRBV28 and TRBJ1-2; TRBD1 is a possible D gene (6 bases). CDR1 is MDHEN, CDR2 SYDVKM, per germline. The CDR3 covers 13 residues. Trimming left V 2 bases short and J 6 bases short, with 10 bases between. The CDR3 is CASSLRTVHGYTF. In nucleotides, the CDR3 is TGTGCCAGCAGTTTAAGGACAGTCCATGGCTACACCTTC.

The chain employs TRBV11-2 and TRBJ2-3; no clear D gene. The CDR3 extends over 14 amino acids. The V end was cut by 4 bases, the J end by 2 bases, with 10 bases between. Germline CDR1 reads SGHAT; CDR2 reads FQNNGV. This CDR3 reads CASSSRRSTDTQYF. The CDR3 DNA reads TGTGCCAGCAGCTCACGGAGATCCACAGATACGCAGTATTTT. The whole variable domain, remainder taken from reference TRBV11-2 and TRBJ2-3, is EAGVAQSPRYKIIEKRQSVAFWCNPISGHATLYWYQQILGQGPKLLIQFQNNGVVDDSQLPKDRFSAERLKGVDSTLKIQPAKLEDSAVYLCASSSRRSTDTQYFGPGTRLTVL.

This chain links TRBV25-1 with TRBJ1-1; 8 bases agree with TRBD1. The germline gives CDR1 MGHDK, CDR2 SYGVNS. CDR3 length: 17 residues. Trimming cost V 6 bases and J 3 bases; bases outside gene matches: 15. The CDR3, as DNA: TGTGCCAGCAGGAGGGCCGGAAACAGGGGGTCGGACACTGAAGCTTTCTTT. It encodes CASRRAGNRGSDTEAFF.

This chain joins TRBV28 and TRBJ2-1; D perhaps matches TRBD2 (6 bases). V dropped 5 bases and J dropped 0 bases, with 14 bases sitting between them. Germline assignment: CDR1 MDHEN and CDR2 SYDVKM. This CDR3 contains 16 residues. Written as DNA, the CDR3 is TGTGCCAGCAGTACGCCGGGAGCTCCCTCCTACAATGAGCAGTTCTTC. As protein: CASSTPGAPSYNEQFF.

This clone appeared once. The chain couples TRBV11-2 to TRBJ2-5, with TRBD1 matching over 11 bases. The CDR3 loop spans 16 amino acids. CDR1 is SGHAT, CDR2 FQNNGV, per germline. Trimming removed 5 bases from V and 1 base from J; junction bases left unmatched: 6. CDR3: CASSRTGGYPQETQYF. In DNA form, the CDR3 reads TGTGCCAGCAGCCGGACAGGGGGCTACCCCCAAGAGACCCAGTACTTC.

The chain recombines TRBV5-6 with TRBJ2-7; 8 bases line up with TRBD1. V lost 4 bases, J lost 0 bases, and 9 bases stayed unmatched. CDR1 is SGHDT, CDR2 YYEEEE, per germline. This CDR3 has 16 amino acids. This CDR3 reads CASSAGQGTSSYEQYF. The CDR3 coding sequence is TGTGCCAGCAGCGCAGGACAGGGAACTAGCTCCTACGAGCAGTACTTC. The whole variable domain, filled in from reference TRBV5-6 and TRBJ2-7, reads DAGVTQSPTHLIKTRGQQVTLRCSPKSGHDTVSWYQQALGQGPQFIFQYYEEEERQRGNFPDRFSGHQFPNYSSELNVNALLLGDSALYLCASSAGQGTSSYEQYFGPGTRLTVT.

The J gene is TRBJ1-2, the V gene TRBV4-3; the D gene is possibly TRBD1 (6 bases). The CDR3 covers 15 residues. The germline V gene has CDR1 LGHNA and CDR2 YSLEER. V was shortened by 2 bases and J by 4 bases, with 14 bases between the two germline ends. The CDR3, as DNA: TGCGCCAGCAGCCAACCCCGGGACACCTTCTATGGCTACACCTTC. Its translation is CASSQPRDTFYGYTF.